These 7 T cell receptor beta chains were all obtained from the same sample, sequenced in a study of PD-1 blockade in classical Hodgkin lymphoma. All the patients suffered relapse after autologous stem cell transplantation, and brentuximab vedotin exposure differed. Produced via immunoSEQ multiplex PCR; TCRdb's table is partial and in-frame only. The data contain over 60,000 clones, 71% of them singletons. This specimen was peripheral blood mononuclear cells (PBMCs), taken before the second cycle of nivolumab. These receptors were collected from a human donor with classical Hodgkin lymphoma.

The CDR3 sequence: CASSVSSTDTQYF. The CDR3 DNA is TGTGCCAGCAGCGTTTCTAGCACAGATACGCAGTATTTT. The V call is TRBV5-8, the J call TRBJ2-3; unclear D gene. The CDR3 length is 13 residues. Germline lookup yields CDR1 SGHTS and CDR2 YDEGEE. The V and J ends lost 4 bases and 0 bases respectively, with 6 bases between them.

The V and J genes are TRBV29-1 and TRBJ2-3; possible D gene TRBD2, 6 bases. Looked up from germline, CDR1 is SQVTM and CDR2 is ANQGSEA. Trimming removed 4 bases from V and 2 bases from J, with 13 bases in between. The CDR3 contains 14 residues. The CDR3 loop is CSVGSGDNTDTQYF. For the CDR3, the DNA is TGCAGCGTTGGGTCGGGGGATAACACAGATACGCAGTATTTT.

This clone was seen just once. This rearrangement joins TRBV10-1 to TRBJ2-3, with unresolved D. This CDR3 region has 12 residues. Trimming left V 3 bases short and J 8 bases short, with 9 bases between. The germline CDR1 and CDR2 sequences are WNHNN and SYGVQD (reference sequence). The DNA of the CDR3 is TGCGCCAGCAGTGACGGGTTGGGTACGCAGTATTTT. As protein: CASSDGLGTQYF.

J is TRBJ2-6 and V is TRBV10-3; the D is unclear. CDR3 length: 19 residues. V lost 3 bases, J lost 0 bases, and 18 bases lay in between. Germline V gene sequence: CDR1 ENHRY, CDR2 SYGVKD. DNA for the CDR3: TGTGCCATCAGTGACGAAACTTCCACCGGCAACTCTGGGGCCAACGTCCTGACTTTC. Translating gives CAISDETSTGNSGANVLTF.

The chain combines TRBV11-2 with TRBJ1-4; 7 bases are a match to TRBD1. Germline CDR1 and CDR2: SGHAT and FQNNGV. The CDR3 runs 15 residues. Germline trimming cut 0 bases from V and 8 bases from J; bases unmatched to any gene: 6. The DNA for the CDR3 is TGTGCCAGCAGCTTAGAAGGGGGCGCCGCGGAAAAACTGTTTTTT. Residues: CASSLEGGAAEKLFF.

J is TRBJ2-7 and V is TRBV6-5; 10 bases are a match to TRBD2. Germline CDR1 is MNHEY and CDR2 is SVGAGI. The V and J ends lost 5 bases and 3 bases, in that order; junction bases with no gene match: 4. This CDR3 spans 14 amino acids. CDR3 bases: TGTGCCAGCAGTAAAAGCGGGGGGGACTACGAGCAGTACTTC. As protein: CASSKSGGDYEQYF.

This chain links TRBV7-6 with TRBJ2-2, with TRBD1 as a possible D gene (6 bases). V lost 7 bases and J 1 base, leaving 10 bases between the germline ends. Germline loops: CDR1 SGHVS, CDR2 FNYEAQ. CDR3 size: 14 residues. CDR3 amino acids: CASTQGQNTGELFF. CDR3 sequence (DNA): TGTGCCAGCACTCAGGGGCAGAACACCGGGGAGCTGTTTTTT. Complete variable domain (other parts from reference TRBV7-6 and TRBJ2-2): GAGVSQSPRYKVTKRGQDVALRCDPISGHVSLYWYRQALGQGPEFLTYFNYEAQQDKSGLPNDRFSAERPEGSISTLTIQRTEQRDSAMYRCASTQGQNTGELFFGEGSRLTVL.